Listed below are T cell receptor beta chains from one sample, sequenced in a study of shared clonotypes between healthy human individuals. Some clones are missing from TCRdb's copy, which holds only in-frame ones; the method was immunoSEQ multiplex PCR. Altogether around 980,000 clones are present, around 78% being singletons, with the ten largest covering roughly 0.57%. The sequenced material came from memory CD4+ T cells from PBMCs. These TCRs come from a man aged 18 to 29 in good health. Some clones in this sample may be carry-over from other donors' samples. CDR3s include the opening cysteine and the closing phenylalanine or tryptophan. D genes are given only for firm matches. The listing skips clone size in some rows; elsewhere it reads once, few, many or a size class.

V: TRBV28
J: TRBJ1-5
D: -
size: -
DNA: TGTGCCAGCAGTTTAACCCTAAATCAGCCCCAGCATTTT
CDR3: CASSLTLNQPQHF

V: TRBV28
J: TRBJ1-4
D: TRBD1
size: -
DNA: TGTGCCAGCAGTGCACGTCCGGGACAGAGGGAAAAACTGTTTTTT
CDR3: CASSARPGQREKLFF

V: TRBV14
J: TRBJ2-1
D: TRBD2
size: -
DNA: TGTGCCAGCAGCCCTCCCCGAGCGGGAGCCCTCTCCTACAATGAGCAGTTCTTC
CDR3: CASSPPRAGALSYNEQFF

V: TRBV5-1
J: TRBJ2-7
D: -
size: -
DNA: TGCGCCAGCAGCTTGGCCGGGGGAGACGAGCAGTACTTC
CDR3: CASSLAGGDEQYF

V: TRBV7-9
J: TRBJ2-7
D: -
size: -
DNA: TGTGCCAGCAGCTTAGGGACTCAGGGGCGCTACGAGCAGTACTTC
CDR3: CASSLGTQGRYEQYF

V: TRBV7-3
J: TRBJ1-1
D: -
size: once
DNA: TGTGCCAGCAGCTCGGCTGGGGGTACTGAAGCTTTCTTT
CDR3: CASSSAGGTEAFF

V: TRBV28
J: TRBJ1-1
D: -
size: -
DNA: TGTGCCAGCAGCGAAGGGTATTACACTGAAGCTTTCTTT
CDR3: CASSEGYYTEAFF

V: TRBV5-1
J: TRBJ1-2
D: -
size: many
DNA: TGCGCCAGCAGCGAAACGGATGTTTCCAGTGGCTACACCTTC
CDR3: CASSETDVSSGYTF

V: TRBV2
J: TRBJ2-1
D: TRBD2
size: -
DNA: TGTGCCAGCAGGGTGGGACTAGCGGGAGTATCTAGTGAGCAGTTCTTC
CDR3: CASRVGLAGVSSEQFF

V: TRBV18
J: TRBJ2-4
D: TRBD2
size: -
DNA: TGTGCCAGCTCACCACCGGCTAGCGGGAGAGGCATTCAGTACTTC
CDR3: CASSPPASGRGIQYF

V: TRBV2
J: TRBJ2-7
D: TRBD2
size: -
DNA: TGTGCCAGCAGTGGGGCTAGCGGCGCCTCCTCCTACGAGCAGTACTTC
CDR3: CASSGASGASSYEQYF

V: TRBV5-1
J: TRBJ2-2
D: TRBD2
size: -
DNA: TGCGCCAGCAGCTTGGCTCCGACTAGCGGCGGGAACACCGGGGAGCTGTTTTTT
CDR3: CASSLAPTSGGNTGELFF

V: TRBV10-3
J: TRBJ2-3
D: TRBD2
size: -
DNA: TGTGCCATCAGCGCGGGAGCCCCCGACACAGATACGCAGTATTTT
CDR3: CAISAGAPDTDTQYF

V: TRBV11-2
J: TRBJ2-7
D: -
size: -
DNA: TGTGCCAGCAGCCCGTCCGGGCCCCAGGATGTCGAGCAGTACTTC
CDR3: CASSPSGPQDVEQYF

V: TRBV5-1
J: TRBJ2-2
D: -
size: few
DNA: TGCGCCAGCAGCTTCCGGCTAGCAGACACCGGGGAGCTGTTTTTT
CDR3: CASSFRLADTGELFF

V: TRBV28
J: TRBJ2-7
D: -
size: -
DNA: TGTGCCAGCTTTACAACAGGGCACTCCTACGAGCAGTACTTC
CDR3: CASFTTGHSYEQYF

V: TRBV27
J: TRBJ2-1
D: -
size: few
DNA: TGTGCCAGCAGTGGAAACTACAATGAGCAGTTCTTC
CDR3: CASSGNYNEQFF

V: TRBV2
J: TRBJ1-4
D: -
size: -
DNA: TGTGCCAGTAAGGGAGGAGGAAAACTGTTTTTT
CDR3: CASKGGGKLFF

V: TRBV7-2
J: TRBJ2-1
D: TRBD2
size: -
DNA: TGTGCCAGCAGCCCAGGGACACTAGCGGGAGCCAATGAGCAGTTCTTC
CDR3: CASSPGTLAGANEQFF

V: TRBV2
J: TRBJ1-4
D: -
size: -
DNA: TGTGCCAGCAGTGAACTCGGGATAGGGGAAAAACTGTTTTTT
CDR3: CASSELGIGEKLFF

V: TRBV29-1
J: TRBJ2-5
D: -
size: -
DNA: TGCAGCGGGACTGGATGGGAGACCCAGTACTTC
CDR3: CSGTGWETQYF

V: TRBV5-1
J: TRBJ2-7
D: TRBD2
size: -
DNA: TGCGCCAGCAGCCTGGAGGCTAGCGGGAGTTACGAGCAGTACTTC
CDR3: CASSLEASGSYEQYF

V: TRBV5-1
J: TRBJ1-4
D: -
size: -
DNA: TGCGCCAGCAGCTTCCAGGGGCATAATGAAAAACTGTTTTTT
CDR3: CASSFQGHNEKLFF

V: TRBV5-1
J: TRBJ1-2
D: -
size: -
DNA: TGCGCCAGCAGCCTCCTCGTTAACTATGGCTACACCTTC
CDR3: CASSLLVNYGYTF

V: TRBV28
J: TRBJ2-7
D: TRBD1
size: -
DNA: TGTGCCAGCAGTTTTGGTGGACAGGTGGGGCAGTACTTC
CDR3: CASSFGGQVGQYF

V: TRBV21-1
J: TRBJ1-1
D: -
size: -
DNA: TGTGCCAGCAGCAAAGCCAGACAGGAAAAGAACACTGAAGCTTTCTTT
CDR3: CASSKARQEKNTEAFF

V: TRBV9
J: TRBJ1-4
D: -
size: -
DNA: TGTGCCAGCAGCGAGAATAATGAAAAACTGTTTTTT
CDR3: CASSENNEKLFF

V: TRBV28
J: TRBJ1-5
D: TRBD1
size: once
DNA: TGTGCCAGCAGTTTAGTGACAGGGGGCAATCAGCCCCAGCATTTT
CDR3: CASSLVTGGNQPQHF

V: TRBV5-1
J: TRBJ2-3
D: TRBD1
size: many
DNA: TGCGCCAGCAGCAATGGACAGGGCGGCACAGATACGCAGTATTTT
CDR3: CASSNGQGGTDTQYF

V: TRBV27
J: TRBJ2-6
D: TRBD1
size: -
DNA: TGTGCCAGCAGTTCGACAGGGGGCGCTTCTGGGGCCAACGTCCTGACTTTC
CDR3: CASSSTGGASGANVLTF

V: TRBV7-8
J: TRBJ2-2
D: TRBD2
size: -
DNA: TGTGCCAGCAGCCCCATAGCGGGAGGGGGAACCGGGGAGCTGTTTTTT
CDR3: CASSPIAGGGTGELFF

V: TRBV2
J: TRBJ2-2
D: -
size: few
DNA: TGTGCCAGCAGTGGACGGGACACCGGGGAGCTGTTTTTT
CDR3: CASSGRDTGELFF

V: TRBV11-2
J: TRBJ2-7
D: -
size: -
DNA: TGTGCCAGCAGCTTAGTGGGAATCGAGCAGTACTTC
CDR3: CASSLVGIEQYF

V: TRBV4-3
J: TRBJ2-5
D: -
size: -
DNA: TGCGCCAGCAGCCAAGATCCTTTCCAAGAGACCCAGTACTTC
CDR3: CASSQDPFQETQYF

V: TRBV14
J: TRBJ2-7
D: TRBD1
size: once
DNA: TGTGCCAGCAGCCAAGTCGTACAGGGGGCTTTGCAGTACTTC
CDR3: CASSQVVQGALQYF

V: TRBV18
J: TRBJ1-2
D: -
size: -
DNA: TGTGCCAGCTCACCCACCGTCGAAGCGAGTTCAGGCGGCTACACCTTC
CDR3: CASSPTVEASSGGYTF

V: TRBV7-8
J: TRBJ2-1
D: TRBD2
size: -
DNA: TGTGCCAGCAGCCTAGCGGTTAGCTCCTACAATGAGCAGTTCTTC
CDR3: CASSLAVSSYNEQFF

V: TRBV28
J: TRBJ1-5
D: TRBD1
size: -
DNA: TGTGCCAGCAGTCGGCCCCCGACAGGGAATCAGCCCCAGCATTTT
CDR3: CASSRPPTGNQPQHF

V: TRBV6-5
J: TRBJ2-2
D: TRBD1
size: -
DNA: TGTGCCAGCACCAGGGACAGTACCGGGGAGCTGTTTTTT
CDR3: CASTRDSTGELFF

V: TRBV9
J: TRBJ2-1
D: -
size: few
DNA: TGTGCCAGCAGCGGCGGGACACTCGGTGAGCAGTTCTTC
CDR3: CASSGGTLGEQFF

V: TRBV5-4
J: TRBJ2-5
D: -
size: -
DNA: TGTGCCAGCAGCTTGGCCGGCCAGAGGGAGACCCAGTACTTC
CDR3: CASSLAGQRETQYF

V: TRBV5-6
J: TRBJ2-7
D: -
size: -
DNA: TGTGCCAGCAGCTTGGAGGGCGAGCAGTACTTC
CDR3: CASSLEGEQYF

V: TRBV11-2
J: TRBJ1-5
D: -
size: -
DNA: TGTGCCAGCAGCTTACAGGGTGGTCAGCCCCAGCATTTT
CDR3: CASSLQGGQPQHF

V: TRBV7-3
J: TRBJ2-2
D: TRBD1
size: once
DNA: TGTGCCAGCAGCAGGGACAGGAATTCTCCCGGGGAGCTGTTTTTT
CDR3: CASSRDRNSPGELFF

V: TRBV6-5
J: TRBJ2-7
D: TRBD2
size: -
DNA: TGTGCCAGCAGAATGGGGGAGGGCCAAACCTACGAGCAGTACTTC
CDR3: CASRMGEGQTYEQYF

V: TRBV29-1
J: TRBJ2-3
D: -
size: once
DNA: TGCACCACAGGGCAGTCCACTAGCACAGATACGCAGTATTTT
CDR3: CTTGQSTSTDTQYF

V: TRBV29-1
J: TRBJ2-1
D: TRBD2
size: -
DNA: TGCAGCGTTGATGGTAGCGGGAGGGCCTACAATGAGCAGTTCTTC
CDR3: CSVDGSGRAYNEQFF

V: TRBV9
J: TRBJ2-5
D: -
size: -
DNA: TGTGCCAGCAGCGTAGGTGGCTACCCGGGGGAGACCCAGTACTTC
CDR3: CASSVGGYPGETQYF

V: TRBV9
J: TRBJ1-6
D: -
size: -
DNA: TGTGCCAGCAGCGTCTCGGGGGTTGGGTCACCCCTCCACTTT
CDR3: CASSVSGVGSPLHF

V: TRBV28
J: TRBJ2-3
D: -
size: -
DNA: TGTGCCAGCAGTCCCGACGGGGCTTCCACAGATACGCAGTATTTT
CDR3: CASSPDGASTDTQYF

V: TRBV2
J: TRBJ2-1
D: TRBD2
size: once
DNA: TGTGCCAGCAGCCCGGGACTAGCGATGGATGAGCAGTTCTTC
CDR3: CASSPGLAMDEQFF

V: TRBV2
J: TRBJ2-1
D: TRBD2
size: -
DNA: TGTGCCAGCATCCTATTTCGGAGGACTAGAAATAATGAGCAGTTCTTC
CDR3: CASILFRRTRNNEQFF

V: TRBV27
J: TRBJ2-5
D: -
size: -
DNA: TGTGCCAGCAGTAACAGCTGGAATGGGGAGACCCAGTACTTC
CDR3: CASSNSWNGETQYF

V: TRBV9
J: TRBJ2-1
D: TRBD2
size: -
DNA: TGTGCCAGCAGCCTTCGACTAGCGGGAGGGGGCGATGAGCAGTTCTTC
CDR3: CASSLRLAGGGDEQFF

V: TRBV15
J: TRBJ2-7
D: -
size: -
DNA: TGTGCCACCAGCAGAGAGGGGATACACGGAACGCTGAATCCCTACGAGCAGTACTTC
CDR3: CATSREGIHGTLNPYEQYF

V: TRBV2
J: TRBJ2-5
D: -
size: few
DNA: TGTGCCAGCAACTTGAGGGAGCGGAGGGGGGAGACCCAGTACTTC
CDR3: CASNLRERRGETQYF

V: TRBV28
J: TRBJ2-3
D: -
size: few
DNA: TGTGCCAGCGAGCAGGAATTTAGCACAGATACGCAGTATTTT
CDR3: CASEQEFSTDTQYF